A selection of T cell receptor beta chains follows, all from one sample in a study of Ad26.COV2.S vaccination and SARS-CoV-2 variants. The repertoire was sequenced with immunoSEQ multiplex PCR; TCRdb's copy has only in-frame clones and lacks some. The table shows about 410,000 clones, with 80% to 90% occurring only once. Source: peripheral blood, taken in a trial of Ad26.COV2.S vaccine versus placebo. The receptors stem from a person aged 18 to 59 who received the Ad26.COV2.S COVID-19 vaccine or a placebo. Both conserved end residues are part of each CDR3.

TRBV6-5	TRBJ1-5	CASSLSGPKSNQPQHF
TRBV3-1/TRBV3-2	TRBJ1-1	CASSPRGQFTEAFF
TRBV7-6	TRBJ2-1	CASSHGGLPYNEQFF
TRBV11-1	TRBJ1-4	CASSQGRGWDEKLFF
TRBV2	TRBJ1-2	CASSGQDYYGYTF
TRBV5-5	TRBJ1-1	CASSINPNTEAFF
TRBV7-9	TRBJ1-1	CASRTMNTEAFF
TRBV4-3	TRBJ1-1	CASSQVGRGNTEAFF
TRBV6-2/TRBV6-3	TRBJ2-3	CATSADTQYF
TRBV30	TRBJ2-1	CAWSNRVDEQFF
TRBV11-3	TRBJ2-5	CASSLGARGEETQYF
TRBV4-1	TRBJ2-7	CASSQGWGNEQYF
TRBV4-1	TRBJ1-6	CASSRVSSYNSPLHF
TRBV27	TRBJ2-7	CASSAAPTGYDEQYF
TRBV7-8	TRBJ2-3	CASRQAGGYTDTQYF
TRBV27	TRBJ1-1	CASSFTRNTEAFF
TRBV6-6	TRBJ1-1	CASSATGGGKAFF
TRBV4-1	TRBJ1-2	CASSQEDRDYGYTF
TRBV6-5	TRBJ2-1	CAIGKTNEQFF
TRBV19	TRBJ2-7	CASSPTAPFYEQYF
TRBV11-2	TRBJ2-1	CASSLWGGDFNEQFF
TRBV6-5	TRBJ2-3	CASSYGDTQYF